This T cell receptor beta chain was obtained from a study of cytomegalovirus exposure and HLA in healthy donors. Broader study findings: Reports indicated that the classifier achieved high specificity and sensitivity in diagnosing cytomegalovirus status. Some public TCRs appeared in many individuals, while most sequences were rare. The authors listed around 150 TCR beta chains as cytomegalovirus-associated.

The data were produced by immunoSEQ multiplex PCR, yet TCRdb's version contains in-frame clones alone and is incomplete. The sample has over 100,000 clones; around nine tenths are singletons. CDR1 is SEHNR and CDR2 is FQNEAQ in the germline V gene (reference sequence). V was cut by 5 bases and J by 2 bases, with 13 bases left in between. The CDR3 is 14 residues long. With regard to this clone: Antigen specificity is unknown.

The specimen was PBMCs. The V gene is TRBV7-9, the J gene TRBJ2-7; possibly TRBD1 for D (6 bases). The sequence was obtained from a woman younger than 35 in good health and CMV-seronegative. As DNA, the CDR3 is TGTGCCAGCAGCCAATGGGGGCTACCCTACGAGCAGTACTTC. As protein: CASSQWGLPYEQYF.